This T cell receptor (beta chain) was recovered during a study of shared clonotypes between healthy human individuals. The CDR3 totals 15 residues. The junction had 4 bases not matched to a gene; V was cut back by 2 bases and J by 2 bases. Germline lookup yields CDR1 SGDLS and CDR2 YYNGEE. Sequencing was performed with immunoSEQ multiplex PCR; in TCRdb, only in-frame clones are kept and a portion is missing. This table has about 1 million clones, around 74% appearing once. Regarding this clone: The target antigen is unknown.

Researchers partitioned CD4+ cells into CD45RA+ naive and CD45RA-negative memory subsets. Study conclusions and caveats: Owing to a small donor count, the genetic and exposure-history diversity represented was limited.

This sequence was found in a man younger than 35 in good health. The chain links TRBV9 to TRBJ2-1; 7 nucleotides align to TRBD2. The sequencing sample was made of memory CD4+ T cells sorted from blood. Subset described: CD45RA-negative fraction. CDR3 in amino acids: CASSVGGGPYNEQFF. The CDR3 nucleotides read TGTGCCAGCAGCGTTGGCGGGGGACCCTACAATGAGCAGTTCTTC.